These T cell receptor beta chains were read from a single sample in a study of early T cells in non-severe SARS-CoV-2 infection. MiXCR was run by TCRdb on the 5' RACE reads, yielding one entry per CDR3 protein. The sample shows around 82,000 distinct CDR3 sequences, 10% to 15% of them seen only once. The sequencing sample was made of whole blood. The receptors stem from an adult who was a healthcare worker with PCR-confirmed SARS-CoV-2 infection or an uninfected control (not recorded which). CDR3s include the opening cysteine and the closing phenylalanine or tryptophan. The order of the fields is clone size, J gene, D gene, V gene, CDR3 DNA, CDR3 protein. D genes are given only for firm matches. Size values are once, few and many counts, or a class for expanded clones, and some rows have none.

clone size: few; J gene: TRBJ2-1; D gene: TRBD2; V gene: TRBV12-3/TRBV12-4; CDR3 DNA: TGTGCCAGCAGTTTAGGCGGGAGGGCCATGAATGAGCAGTTCTTC; CDR3 protein: CASSLGGRAMNEQFF
clone size: -; J gene: TRBJ2-2; D gene: -; V gene: TRBV28; CDR3 DNA: TGTGCCAGCAGAAACCTTCGGGAGCTGTTTTTT; CDR3 protein: CASRNLRELFF
clone size: -; J gene: TRBJ2-1; D gene: TRBD2; V gene: TRBV11-2; CDR3 DNA: TGTGCCAGCAGCTTGCGGGACAGTGGACTAGCGGGTGGGATTACCTACAATGAGCAGTTCTTC; CDR3 protein: CASSLRDSGLAGGITYNEQFF
clone size: -; J gene: TRBJ1-3; D gene: TRBD1; V gene: TRBV15; CDR3 DNA: TGTGCCACCAGCAGAGAGACAGGGAGAACGGGAAACACCATATATTTT; CDR3 protein: CATSRETGRTGNTIYF
clone size: many; J gene: TRBJ2-7; D gene: TRBD2; V gene: TRBV5-1; CDR3 DNA: TGCGCCAGCAGCAGCGGGACTAGCGTATACGAGCAGTACTTC; CDR3 protein: CASSSGTSVYEQYF
clone size: many; J gene: TRBJ2-5; D gene: -; V gene: TRBV27; CDR3 DNA: TGTGCCAGCAGTCCCCGAAGCGGGCAAGAGACCCAGTACTTC; CDR3 protein: CASSPRSGQETQYF
clone size: many; J gene: TRBJ2-3; D gene: -; V gene: TRBV29-1; CDR3 DNA: TGCAGCGTTGAAGAGGGGGTCCGGACAGATACGCAGTATTTT; CDR3 protein: CSVEEGVRTDTQYF
clone size: many; J gene: TRBJ2-7; D gene: TRBD2; V gene: TRBV28; CDR3 DNA: TGTGCCAGCAGTCCATGGACTAGCGGGACGAACTACGAGCAGTACTTC; CDR3 protein: CASSPWTSGTNYEQYF
clone size: -; J gene: TRBJ2-7; D gene: -; V gene: TRBV5-1; CDR3 DNA: TGCGCCAGCAGCACCATGGACGGATTCCTCGAGCAGTACTTC; CDR3 protein: CASSTMDGFLEQYF
clone size: -; J gene: TRBJ2-1; D gene: -; V gene: TRBV6-6; CDR3 DNA: TGTGCCAGCAGTTGGGGGGTTAATGAGCAGTTCTTC; CDR3 protein: CASSWGVNEQFF